This TCR beta chain emerged from a study of vaccination effects on CD4 cells after COVID-19. About the study: Two doses of BNT162b2 or mRNA-1273 vaccine were administered to participants.

Of note for this clone: Its antigen is not known.

Unmatched junction bases numbered 10, after V lost 6 bases and J lost 5 bases. Germline CDR1 and CDR2: SGHKS and YYEKEE (reference sequence). The CDR3 spans 15 residues. Within the ViraFEST assay, antigen-specific CD4+ T cells underwent expansion with viral peptide pools prior to sequencing. It was after roughly ten days of culture that CD4+ T cells were isolated. IL-2 medium took the place of half the medium on both days 3 and 7. TCRdb's table, derived via immunoSEQ multiplex PCR, lists solely in-frame clones and lacks some. The profile shows some 14,000 clones, approximately 82% of them singletons. Overall study results and limits: Limitations: small convalescent group and missing early post-infection timepoints.

This TCR was recovered from a human donor who received a COVID-19 vaccine. V is TRBV5-5 and J is TRBJ1-1; 10 bases fit TRBD1. The sequences come from CD4+ T cells from PBMCs cultured with HCoV-229E spike peptides, collected before COVID-19 vaccination. CDR3 coding DNA: TGTGCCAGCATAATTCTCGACAGGGGGCGGACTGAAGCTTTCTTT. Its translation is CASIILDRGRTEAFF.